This TCR beta chain derives from a study of blood T cell repertoires in COVID-19. Study information: Material from acute and convalescent COVID-19 was sourced from the United States, Italy and Spain. Nucleic acid was either cDNA or gDNA, and it came from T cells, B-cell-depleted T cells, or PBMCs.

Per the authors' pipeline: The authors estimated nucleated cell counts from reference gene primer amplification. Sequencing used immunoSEQ multiplex PCR; TCRdb keeps in-frame clones, though not all of them. V, J and clone size reflect that table, while D and trimming were determined from the DNA. This table holds approximately 40,000 clones, 88% found once. The TCR originated in a woman aged 70-85 years with acute or convalescent COVID-19. The sample was peripheral blood.

The CDR3 reads CASSLEPRPAISNEQFF. DNA for the CDR3: TGTGCCAGCAGCTTAGAGCCGCGGCCAGCAATAAGCAATGAGCAGTTCTTC. This chain links TRBV7-3 with TRBJ2-1; no clear D. V was cut by 2 bases and J by 6 bases, with 20 bases left in between. The germline gives CDR1 SGHTA, CDR2 FQGTGA. The CDR3 is 17 residues long.